The present T cell receptor beta chain was sequenced within a study of Ad26.COV2.S vaccination and SARS-CoV-2 variants. Sequencing used immunoSEQ multiplex PCR; TCRdb keeps in-frame clones, though not all of them. The table has around 140,000 clones, about nine tenths seen once; the top ten hold 4% to 6%. V was trimmed by 5 bases and J by 0 bases, leaving 14 bases between them. CDR1 MGHRA and CDR2 YSYEKL come from the germline V gene. The CDR3 extends over 16 amino acids. The source material was peripheral blood, sampled after recovery from COVID-19. V gene TRBV4-1 combines with J gene TRBJ1-3; D possibly corresponds to TRBD1 (5 bases). The clonotype comes from a human donor who had recovered from COVID-19. The CDR3 DNA sequence: TGCGCCAGCAGCACCGGGACCCAAAACTCTGGAAACACCATATATTTT. This encodes CASSTGTQNSGNTIYF.